These 17 T cell receptor beta chains came from one sample sequenced in a study of blood T cell repertoires in COVID-19. Assay: immunoSEQ multiplex PCR; the TCRdb copy retains only in-frame clones and omits some. The data contain some 83,000 clones, around 85% of them singletons. Sequencing input: peripheral blood. The receptor source for this set is a woman older than 75 with active or convalescent COVID-19.

The chain recombines TRBV15 with TRBJ2-1; TRBD2 matches 9 bases. The junction had 14 bases not matched to a gene; V was cut back by 0 bases and J by 11 bases. Looked up from germline, CDR1 is LNHNV and CDR2 is YYDKDF (reference sequence). The CDR3 runs 17 residues. The CDR3 DNA sequence: TGTGCCACCAGCAGAGATTTACCAGGGCTAGCGGGATCCCAGCAGTTCTTC. Protein sequence: CATSRDLPGLAGSQQFF.

This clone came up once. The J gene is TRBJ2-5, the V gene TRBV12-2; the table's D gene call, TRBD1, was not cross checked with the DNA. TRBV12-2 is a pseudogene. CDR3 size: 16 residues. The CDR3 sequence is CASRFTGKVVYETQYF. CDR3 bases: TGTGCAAGTCGCTTCACAGGGAAGGTCGTGTATGAGACCCAGTACTTC.

The chain uses TRBV12-3 or TRBV12-4 and TRBJ1-1, with D hard to call. Trimming pared 6 bases from V and 6 bases from J, leaving 14 bases between. The CDR3 extends over 13 amino acids. The CDR3 bases are TGTGCCAGCAGCCTTGAGGGATGGCCTGAAGCTTTCTTT. Translating it yields CASSLEGWPEAFF.

This chain links TRBV6-5 with TRBJ1-5; possible D gene TRBD1, 5 bases. Trimming stripped 6 bases from V and 7 bases from J, with 19 bases between. This CDR3 spans 15 amino acids. Germline CDR1 reads MNHEY; CDR2 reads SVGAGI. The CDR3 DNA reads as TGTGCCAGCAGCCCATTTACGGGGAGGGACCAGCCCCAGCATTTT. Protein sequence: CASSPFTGRDQPQHF.

This chain connects TRBV5-4 to TRBJ2-2; 9 positions agree with TRBD2. Losses at the gene ends were 5 bases for V and 0 bases for J; bases not matched to a gene: 8. Germline loops: CDR1 SGHNT, CDR2 YYREEE (reference sequence). The CDR3 runs to 17 residues. CDR3 loop: CASSGVSGSPNTGELFF. The CDR3 nucleotides read TGTGCCAGCAGTGGCGTTAGCGGGAGCCCGAACACCGGGGAGCTGTTTTTT.

The rearrangement joins TRBV10-1 to TRBJ2-2; 7 nucleotides match TRBD2. The V gene's germline CDR1 is WNHNN and CDR2 SYGVQD (reference sequence). CDR3 size: 14 residues. In DNA, the CDR3 is TGCCCTCACTACACGGGGGGGAACACCGGGGAGCTGTTTTTT. Translated: CPHYTGGNTGELFF.

This clone was seen once. The V call is TRBV2, the J call TRBJ2-6; D gene unclear. The germline gives CDR1 SNHLY, CDR2 FYNNEI. Trimming removed 6 bases at V and 0 bases at J, with 6 bases between. The CDR3 extends over 14 amino acids. CDR3 coding DNA: TGTGCCAGCAGGAGGCTCTCTGGGGCCAACGTCCTGACTTTC. Amino acid sequence: CASRRLSGANVLTF.

The gene calls are TRBV6-5 and TRBJ1-2, with TRBD1 matching over 7 bases. Germline V gene sequence: CDR1 MNHEY, CDR2 SVGAGI. The CDR3 has 13 residues. V dropped 8 bases and J dropped 1; count of bases not matched to a gene: 4. CDR3 nucleotides: TGTGCCAGCGGGACAGCCAATAACTATGGCTACACCTTC. Its protein is CASGTANNYGYTF.

This chain uses TRBV13 with TRBJ2-3; 10 bases align to TRBD2. Germline values: CDR1 PRHDT, CDR2 FYEKMQ (reference sequence). V shed 1 base, J shed 5 bases, and the junction held 12 bases outside the gene matches. The CDR3 sequence is 18 residues long. The CDR3 DNA is TGTGCCAGCAGCTTAGAACTAGACAGCGGGGGGGCCAAAGATACGCAGTATTTT. Its protein is CASSLELDSGGAKDTQYF.

The chain links TRBV9 to TRBJ2-3; 7 nucleotides align to TRBD2. V dropped 4 bases and J dropped 0; count of bases not matched to a gene: 2. The length of the CDR3 is 14 residues. CDR1 and CDR2 from the germline V gene are SGDLS and YYNGEE. CDR3 coding DNA: TGTGCCAGCAGCATTAGCGGGAGCACAGATACGCAGTATTTT. This translates into CASSISGSTDTQYF.

The chain links TRBV29-1 to TRBJ2-2; 10 bases line up with TRBD2. From germline, CDR1 is SQVTM and CDR2 ANQGSEA. J was trimmed by 4 bases and V by 5 bases; bases with no gene match: 4. The CDR3 is 14 amino acids. The CDR3 protein is CSVQGLALTGELFF. The CDR3 coding sequence is TGCAGCGTTCAGGGACTAGCGCTCACCGGGGAGCTGTTTTTT.

The chain links TRBV10-3 to TRBJ2-1, with 8 bases matching TRBD2. CDR3 length equals 13 residues. CDR1 is ENHRY and CDR2 is SYGVKD in the germline V gene. Germline trimming cut 0 bases from V and 14 bases from J; bases unmatched to any gene: 6. The chain's CDR3 is CAISESVGAGEFF. CDR3 in DNA: TGTGCCATCAGTGAGTCGGTTGGAGCGGGGGAGTTCTTC.

The chain joins TRBV1 to TRBJ2-5; TRBD1, the D gene given by the table, was not confirmed from the DNA. TRBV1 is termed a pseudogene. CDR3 length equals 18 residues. CDR3 sequence: CTSSQDQIWGRVGETQYF. In DNA, the CDR3 is TGCACCAGCAGCCAAGATCAAATATGGGGGCGTGTTGGAGAGACCCAGTACTTC.

V usage is TRBV28 and J usage is TRBJ2-2, with 10 bases matching TRBD1. Trimming at V came to 3 bases and at J to 3 bases, leaving 4 bases not matched to a gene. This CDR3 is 16 amino acids long. CDR1 is MDHEN and CDR2 is SYDVKM in the germline V gene. CDR3 protein: CASSFGDRGYTGELFF. The CDR3, as DNA: TGTGCCAGCAGTTTTGGGGACAGGGGATACACCGGGGAGCTGTTTTTT.

The V call is TRBV7-2, the J call TRBJ2-7, with D possibly matching TRBD1 (8 bases). V lost 4 bases, J lost 8 bases, and 24 bases lay in between. This CDR3 is 16 amino acids long. Germline assignment: CDR1 SGHTA and CDR2 FQGNSA. The CDR3: CASSSGGGTGFGKQYF. CDR3 nucleotide sequence: TGTGCCAGCAGCTCGGGGGGTGGGACAGGCTTCGGGAAGCAGTACTTC.

This clone occurred a few times. For the CDR3, the DNA is TGTGCCAGCACCGGGTACACTGAAGCTTTCTTT. Protein product: CASTGYTEAFF. This sequence joins TRBV12-3 or TRBV12-4 and TRBJ1-1; D uncertain. CDR3 size: 11 residues. V lost 7 bases and J lost 3, with 6 bases in between.

The chain employs TRBV9 and TRBJ1-5; 12 bases map to TRBD1. This CDR3 is built from 15 residues. Germline V gives CDR1 SGDLS, CDR2 YYNGEE. V lost 2 bases, J lost 8 bases, and 5 bases stayed unmatched. CDR3 sequence (DNA): TGTGCCAGCAGCGTGGGACAGGGGGCTCGGGAGCCCCAGCATTTT. Translation: CASSVGQGAREPQHF.